A selection of T cell receptor beta chains follows, all from one sample in a study of T cells in tumors after PD-1 blockade. Measured with immunoSEQ multiplex PCR; TCRdb has only the in-frame clones, and not every one. The sample consists of 45,000 to 60,000 clones, 70% to 85% of them appearing once. This sample comprised PBMCs, obtained before anti-PD-1 therapy. All receptors derive from a human donor with advanced basal cell or squamous cell carcinoma (not recorded which). Each CDR3 is given with its conserved first and last residue. Fields, in order: D gene, clone size, V gene, J gene, CDR3 DNA, CDR3 protein. D genes are given only for firm matches. Size is omitted from some rows. Given values are once, few, many or a class for expanded clones.

d_gene: NA
abundance: NA
v_gene: TRBV4-1
j_gene: TRBJ2-7
CDR3nt: TGCGCCAGCAGCCAGCGGGACACGGGGGTCTACGAGCAGTACTTC
CDR3aa: CASSQRDTGVYEQYF

d_gene: NA
abundance: NA
v_gene: TRBV6-5
j_gene: TRBJ2-1
CDR3nt: TGTGCCAGCAGTTACTCGATGGCAGGGGCCTACAATGAGCAGTTCTTC
CDR3aa: CASSYSMAGAYNEQFF

d_gene: NA
abundance: few
v_gene: TRBV28
j_gene: TRBJ1-5
CDR3nt: TGTGCCAGCAGTTTAGAGGGGCCTCAGCCCCAGCATTTT
CDR3aa: CASSLEGPQPQHF

d_gene: TRBD1
abundance: few
v_gene: TRBV5-3
j_gene: TRBJ1-2
CDR3nt: TGTGCCAGAAGTTTGGGACAGAACTATGGCTACACCTTC
CDR3aa: CARSLGQNYGYTF

d_gene: NA
abundance: few
v_gene: TRBV3-1/TRBV3-2
j_gene: TRBJ2-2
CDR3nt: TGTGCCAGCAGAGATCCGGGACGAACGGGCACCGGGGAGCTGTTTTTT
CDR3aa: CASRDPGRTGTGELFF

d_gene: TRBD2
abundance: NA
v_gene: TRBV5-4
j_gene: TRBJ2-5
CDR3nt: TGTGCCAGCAGCCTACGACTAGCGGGGGCGGGAGAGACCCAGTACTTC
CDR3aa: CASSLRLAGAGETQYF

d_gene: TRBD2
abundance: NA
v_gene: TRBV5-6
j_gene: TRBJ2-1
CDR3nt: TGTGCCAGCAGCTCCATAGCGGGAGACTACTACAATGAGCAGTTCTTC
CDR3aa: CASSSIAGDYYNEQFF

d_gene: NA
abundance: NA
v_gene: TRBV9
j_gene: TRBJ2-3
CDR3nt: TGTGCCAGCAGCGTGATGACAGGCAGCACAGATACGCAGTATTTT
CDR3aa: CASSVMTGSTDTQYF

d_gene: TRBD1
abundance: NA
v_gene: TRBV4-1
j_gene: TRBJ2-2
CDR3nt: TGCGCCAGCAGCCGACAGGGCCCCATAACCGGGGAGCTGTTTTTT
CDR3aa: CASSRQGPITGELFF

d_gene: NA
abundance: NA
v_gene: TRBV3-1/TRBV3-2
j_gene: TRBJ1-6
CDR3nt: TGTGCCAGCAGCCAACAGCTAGATAATTCACCCCTCCACTTT
CDR3aa: CASSQQLDNSPLHF

d_gene: NA
abundance: NA
v_gene: TRBV3-1/TRBV3-2
j_gene: TRBJ1-1
CDR3nt: TGTGCCAGCAGCCAACGGAGTACTGAAGCTTTCTTT
CDR3aa: CASSQRSTEAFF

d_gene: TRBD2
abundance: NA
v_gene: TRBV7-8
j_gene: TRBJ2-1
CDR3nt: TGTGCCAGCAGCTTAGAAGGCGGGAGGTCCTACAATGAGCAGTTCTTC
CDR3aa: CASSLEGGRSYNEQFF

d_gene: TRBD1
abundance: NA
v_gene: TRBV6-5
j_gene: TRBJ2-7
CDR3nt: TGTGCCAGCAGACCGGGACAGGGGGCCAGGGAGCAGTACTTC
CDR3aa: CASRPGQGAREQYF

d_gene: TRBD2
abundance: NA
v_gene: TRBV7-3
j_gene: TRBJ2-5
CDR3nt: TGTGCCAGCAGCTCCCTAGCGGGGGTGGGAGAGACCCAGTACTTC
CDR3aa: CASSSLAGVGETQYF

d_gene: TRBD1
abundance: NA
v_gene: TRBV4-1
j_gene: TRBJ1-5
CDR3nt: TGCGCCAGCAGCCAAGTGACAGGGGGTAGACAGCCCCAGCATTTT
CDR3aa: CASSQVTGGRQPQHF

d_gene: TRBD1
abundance: NA
v_gene: TRBV6-5
j_gene: TRBJ2-7
CDR3nt: TGTGCCAGCAGTTACTTGCCGGGACAGGGGCCCTACGAGCAGTACTTC
CDR3aa: CASSYLPGQGPYEQYF